The next 20 T cell receptor beta chains were all read from a single sample in a study of PD-1 blockade in classical Hodgkin lymphoma. Specified time point: newly diagnosed, previously untreated cHL patient sample. Magnetic negative selection was used to purify CD4+ T cells from thawed PBMCs. TCRdb's copy holds only in-frame clones and misses some; the assay was immunoSEQ multiplex PCR. The sample has 20,000 to 30,000 clones; less than 95% are singletons. The specimen sequenced was CD4+ T cells from blood. Receptors were obtained from a human donor with classical Hodgkin lymphoma.

The chain uses TRBV15 and TRBJ2-5; D ambiguous. The CDR3 consists of 15 residues. Germline V CDR1 and CDR2: LNHNV, YYDKDF (reference sequence). The germline V and J ends were trimmed by 0 bases and 1 base, with 9 bases remaining between them. The chain's CDR3 is CATSRERTTQETQYF. CDR3 nucleotides: TGTGCCACCAGCAGAGAAAGGACGACCCAAGAGACCCAGTACTTC.

V usage is TRBV15 and J usage is TRBJ2-3; D gene ambiguous. The CDR3 consists of 15 residues. Germline V lookup: CDR1 LNHNV, CDR2 YYDKDF (reference sequence). V was cut by 1 base and J by 1 base, with 9 bases left in between. CDR3 residues: CATSRGRVGTDTQYF. Written as DNA, the CDR3 is TGTGCCACCAGCAGAGGTAGGGTAGGCACAGATACGCAGTATTTT.

The chain carries TRBV27 and TRBJ2-5, with D maybe TRBD2 (5 bases). The CDR3 is 18 residues long. V was cut by 0 bases and J by 5 bases, with 22 bases left in between. Germline CDR1 is MNHEY and CDR2 is SMNVEV (reference sequence). The CDR3 nucleotides are TGTGCCAGCAGTTTATCACGGGAAGAGTGGGATCGGAGGGAGACCCAGTACTTC. This encodes CASSLSREEWDRRETQYF.

The rearrangement joins TRBV11-2 to TRBJ2-3; D is possibly TRBD1 or TRBD2 (5 bases each). CDR1 and CDR2 from the germline V gene are SGHAT and FQNNGV. The V gene lost 2 bases and the J gene lost 6 bases, with 15 bases spanning the gap. This CDR3 has 15 amino acids. DNA of the CDR3: TGTGCCAGCAGCTTAATCAGGGAGCCAGTCGATACGCAGTATTTT. This codes for CASSLIREPVDTQYF.

The genes are TRBV19 and TRBJ1-2, with D hard to call. The CDR3 is made up of 13 amino acids. V lost 5 bases and J lost 2, with 9 bases in between. Germline V gene sequence: CDR1 LNHDA, CDR2 SQIVND (reference sequence). DNA of the CDR3: TGTGCCAGTAGTGTTAGTATCAACTATGGCTACACCTTC. As protein: CASSVSINYGYTF.

This rearrangement joins TRBV19 to TRBJ2-2; TRBD2 agrees at 7 bases. The CDR3 covers 15 residues. CDR1 is LNHDA, CDR2 SQIVND, per germline (reference sequence). J gave up 6 bases and V 3 bases, and 7 bases lay outside the gene matches. The CDR3 DNA is TGTGCCAGTAGTATGGGTCTTCGGGGGGCCGGGGAGCTGTTTTTT. It specifies CASSMGLRGAGELFF.

V usage is TRBV10-3 and J usage is TRBJ2-7; 9 bases match TRBD1. Germline trimming cut 6 bases from V and 6 bases from J; bases unmatched to any gene: 12. From germline, CDR1 is ENHRY and CDR2 SYGVKD. The CDR3 has 15 residues. In nucleotides, the CDR3 is TGTGCCATCAGGGATCCGGGACAGGGCTTACCCGAGCAGTACTTC. Translation: CAIRDPGQGLPEQYF.

Here the CDR3 DNA reads TGTGCCAGCAGCTTTCCACAGGGGGATTCCTACAATGAGCAGTTCTTC. The encoded protein is CASSFPQGDSYNEQFF. The gene calls are TRBV5-6 and TRBJ2-1, with 8 bases lining up with TRBD1. The CDR3 runs to 16 residues. Germline values: CDR1 SGHDT, CDR2 YYEEEE. Germline trimming cut 2 bases from V and 1 base from J; bases unmatched to any gene: 5.

The rearrangement uses TRBV19 and TRBJ1-5; D is unresolved. Trimming removed 7 bases at V and 0 bases at J, with 13 bases between. Per germline, CDR1 LNHDA and CDR2 SQIVND (reference sequence). The CDR3 totals 15 residues. CDR3 nucleotide sequence: TGTGCCAGTACCTCGGTGCCCCTTAGCAATCAGCCCCAGCATTTT. Its protein is CASTSVPLSNQPQHF.

This chain joins TRBV9 and TRBJ2-3; D is ambiguous. Germline V gives CDR1 SGDLS, CDR2 YYNGEE. This CDR3 has 17 amino acids. V was cut by 0 bases and J by 0 bases, with 14 bases left in between. The CDR3: CASSVVPVLQSTDTQYF. DNA for the CDR3: TGTGCCAGCAGCGTAGTGCCGGTTCTACAGAGCACAGATACGCAGTATTTT.

V usage is TRBV28 and J usage is TRBJ2-5; D uncertain. The V gene's germline CDR1 is MDHEN and CDR2 SYDVKM. There are 14 residues in the CDR3. Trimming removed 4 bases at V and 5 bases at J, with 14 bases between. CDR3 protein: CASSSVSVGETQYF. The CDR3 nucleotides are TGTGCCAGCAGTTCCGTCAGCGTAGGGGAGACCCAGTACTTC.

This clone was observed a few times. The chain is built from TRBV5-4 and TRBJ1-6; D uncertain. Germline assignment: CDR1 SGHNT and CDR2 YYREEE (reference sequence). The V end lost 0 bases, the J end lost 5 bases, and 12 bases lay between the germline ends. This CDR3 has 16 amino acids. CDR3 bases: TGTGCCAGCAGCTTGGCCGGGATGAGGAATAATTCACCCCTCCACTTT. Its protein product is CASSLAGMRNNSPLHF.

The chain recombines TRBV10-1 with TRBJ2-5; TRBD2 aligns across 8 bases. With V trimmed by 5 bases and J by 5 bases, 13 bases remained unmatched. CDR3 size: 16 residues. Germline CDR1 WNHNN, CDR2 SYGVQD (reference sequence). For the CDR3, the DNA is TGCGCCAGCAGTTTTAGTATTGGCGGGGGGCAGGAGACCCAGTACTTC. Its translation: CASSFSIGGGQETQYF.

This clone was recorded a few times. J is TRBJ2-7 and V is TRBV19, with 9 bases matching TRBD1. Trimming took 5 bases from V and 3 from J; bases not matched to a gene: 11. Looked up from germline, CDR1 is LNHDA and CDR2 is SQIVND (reference sequence). The CDR3 is 16 residues long. The CDR3 sequence is CASSPLFRDRDYEQYF. The CDR3 DNA reads TGTGCCAGTAGTCCCCTTTTTAGGGACAGGGACTACGAGCAGTACTTC. The full variable domain, rest sourced from reference TRBV19 and TRBJ2-7, is DGGITQSPKYLFRKEGQNVTLSCEQNLNHDAMYWYRQDPGQGLRLIYYSQIVNDFQKGDIAEGYSVSREKKESFPLTVTSAQKNPTAFYLCASSPLFRDRDYEQYFGPGTRLTVT.

This clone showed up just once. V is TRBV7-2 and J is TRBJ2-4, with D hard to call. With 5 bases removed from V and 9 bases from J, the gap between germline ends came to 14 bases. This CDR3 is built from 13 residues. Germline V gene data show CDR1 as SGHTA and CDR2 as FQGNSA. This CDR3 reads CASSLSRQSIQYF. CDR3 nucleotides: TGTGCCAGCAGCCTCTCCCGGCAAAGCATTCAGTACTTC.

The chain couples TRBV5-6 to TRBJ1-2; tentative D call: TRBD1 (6 bases). Looked up from germline, CDR1 is SGHDT and CDR2 is YYEEEE. V gave up 0 bases and J gave up 4 bases, with 16 bases separating them. CDR3 length: 16 residues. Written as DNA, the CDR3 is TGTGCCAGCAGCTTGGACCGGGACACGTCTTTCTATGGCTACACCTTC. Translation gives CASSLDRDTSFYGYTF.

The chain employs TRBV5-4 and TRBJ2-3; D may be TRBD1 or TRBD2 (5 bases each). CDR1 and CDR2 (germline): SGHNT, YYREEE (reference sequence). The CDR3 runs 15 residues. Trimming removed 4 bases at V and 5 bases at J, with 17 bases between. CDR3 DNA sequence: TGTGCCAGCAGCCCGAAGTATAGTGGGGGAGATACGCAGTATTTT. Translating it yields CASSPKYSGGDTQYF.

J is TRBJ2-3 and V is TRBV10-3; 12 bases are a match to TRBD1. The CDR3 is made up of 18 amino acids. Germline V gene sequence: CDR1 ENHRY, CDR2 SYGVKD. Losses at the gene ends were 8 bases for V and 0 bases for J; bases not matched to a gene: 12. CDR3 loop: CAISPGGQGAVSTDTQYF. The CDR3 bases are TGTGCCATCTCCCCCGGGGGACAGGGGGCGGTGAGCACAGATACGCAGTATTTT.

The genes are TRBV5-1 and TRBJ2-1; 8 nucleotides match TRBD2. Losses at the gene ends were 3 bases for V and 7 bases for J; bases not matched to a gene: 9. This CDR3 contains 15 residues. Per the germline V gene, CDR1 is SGHRS and CDR2 is YFSETQ. CDR3 coding DNA: TGCGCCAGCAGCTCCGTAGCGGGGCCTTGGAATGAGCAGTTCTTC. Residues: CASSSVAGPWNEQFF.

This clone has just one count. DNA of the CDR3: TGTGCCAGCAGCGTAGATCGACAGGGGAGGGGTACCGGGGAGCTGTTTTTT. Protein sequence: CASSVDRQGRGTGELFF. V gene TRBV9 combines with J gene TRBJ2-2; TRBD1 might be the D (8 bases). V lost 0 bases and J lost 5, with 17 bases in between. Germline V gene lookup returns CDR1 SGDLS and CDR2 YYNGEE. CDR3 size: 17 residues.